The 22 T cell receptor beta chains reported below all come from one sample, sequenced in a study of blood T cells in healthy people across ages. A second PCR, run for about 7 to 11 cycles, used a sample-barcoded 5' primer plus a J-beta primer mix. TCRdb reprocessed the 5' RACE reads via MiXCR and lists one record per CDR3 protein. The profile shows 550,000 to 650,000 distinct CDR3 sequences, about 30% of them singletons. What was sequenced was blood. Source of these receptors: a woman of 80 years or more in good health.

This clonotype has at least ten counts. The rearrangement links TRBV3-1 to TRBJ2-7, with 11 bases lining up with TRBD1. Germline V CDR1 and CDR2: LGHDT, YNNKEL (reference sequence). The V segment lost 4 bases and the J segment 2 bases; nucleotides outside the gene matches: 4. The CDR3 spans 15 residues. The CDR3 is CASSPGQGDAYEQYF. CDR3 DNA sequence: TGTGCCAGCAGCCCGGGACAGGGGGACGCCTACGAGCAGTACTTC.

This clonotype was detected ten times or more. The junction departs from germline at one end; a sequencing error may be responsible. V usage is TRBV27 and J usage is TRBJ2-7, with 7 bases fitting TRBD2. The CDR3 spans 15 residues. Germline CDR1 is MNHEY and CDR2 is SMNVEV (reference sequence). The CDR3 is CASQSTGTISNEQYF. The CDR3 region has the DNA TGTGCCAGTCAATCTACCGGGACTATCTCCAACGAGCAGTACTTC.

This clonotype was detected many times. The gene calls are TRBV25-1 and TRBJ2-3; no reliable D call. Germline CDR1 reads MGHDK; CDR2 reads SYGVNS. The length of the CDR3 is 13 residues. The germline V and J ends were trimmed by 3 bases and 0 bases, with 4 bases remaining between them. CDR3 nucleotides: TGTGCCAGCAGTGAGGACAGCACAGATACGCAGTATTTT. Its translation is CASSEDSTDTQYF.

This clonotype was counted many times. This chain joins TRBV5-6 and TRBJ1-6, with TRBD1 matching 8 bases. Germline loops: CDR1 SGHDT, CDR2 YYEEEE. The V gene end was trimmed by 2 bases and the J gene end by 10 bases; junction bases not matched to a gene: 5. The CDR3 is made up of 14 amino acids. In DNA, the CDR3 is TGTGCCAGCAGCTTCGACAGGGGTGGATCACCCCTCCACTTT. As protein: CASSFDRGGSPLHF.

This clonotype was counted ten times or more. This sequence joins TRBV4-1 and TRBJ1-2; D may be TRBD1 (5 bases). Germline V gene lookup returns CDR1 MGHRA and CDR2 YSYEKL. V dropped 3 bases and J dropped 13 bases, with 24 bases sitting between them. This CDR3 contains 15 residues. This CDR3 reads CASSHEWRGGTLLTF. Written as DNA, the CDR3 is TGCGCCAGCAGCCATGAATGGAGGGGAGGGACTTTGCTCACCTTC.

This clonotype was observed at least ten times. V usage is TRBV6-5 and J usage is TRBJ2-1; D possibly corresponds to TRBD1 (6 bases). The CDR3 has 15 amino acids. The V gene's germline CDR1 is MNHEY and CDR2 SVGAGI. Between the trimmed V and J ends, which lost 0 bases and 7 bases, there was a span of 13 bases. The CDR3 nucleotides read TGTGCCAGCAGTTACTCGAGGCAGGGGAGTAATGAGCAGTTCTTC. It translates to CASSYSRQGSNEQFF.

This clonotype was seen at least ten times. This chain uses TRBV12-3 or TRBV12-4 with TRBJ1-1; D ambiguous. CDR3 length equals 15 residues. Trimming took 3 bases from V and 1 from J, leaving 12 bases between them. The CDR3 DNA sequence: TGTGCCAGCAGTTTTGAGTTTAACCCGAACACTGAAGCTTTCTTT. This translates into CASSFEFNPNTEAFF.

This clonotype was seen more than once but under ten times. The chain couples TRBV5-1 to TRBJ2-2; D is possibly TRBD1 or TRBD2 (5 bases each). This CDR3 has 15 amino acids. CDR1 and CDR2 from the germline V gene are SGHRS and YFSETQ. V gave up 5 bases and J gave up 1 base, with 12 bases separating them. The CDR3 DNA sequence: TGCGCCAGCAGGTCCGGGACCGTGAACACCGGGGAGCTGTTTTTT. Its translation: CASRSGTVNTGELFF.

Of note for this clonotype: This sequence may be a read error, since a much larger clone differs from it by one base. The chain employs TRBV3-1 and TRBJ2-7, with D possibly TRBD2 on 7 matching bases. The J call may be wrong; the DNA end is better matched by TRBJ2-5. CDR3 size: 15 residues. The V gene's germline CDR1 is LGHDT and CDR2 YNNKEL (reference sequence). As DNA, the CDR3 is TGTGCCAGCAGCCAAGATTCACGGGGGGCGGAGACCCAGTACTTC. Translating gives CASSQDSRGAETQYF.

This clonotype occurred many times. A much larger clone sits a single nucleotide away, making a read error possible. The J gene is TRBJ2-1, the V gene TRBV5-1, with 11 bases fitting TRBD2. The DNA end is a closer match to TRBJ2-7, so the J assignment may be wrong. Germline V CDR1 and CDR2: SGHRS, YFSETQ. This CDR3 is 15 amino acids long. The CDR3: CASSLTSGGYNEQYF. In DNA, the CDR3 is TGCGCCAGCAGCTTAACTAGCGGGGGATACAATGAGCAGTACTTC.

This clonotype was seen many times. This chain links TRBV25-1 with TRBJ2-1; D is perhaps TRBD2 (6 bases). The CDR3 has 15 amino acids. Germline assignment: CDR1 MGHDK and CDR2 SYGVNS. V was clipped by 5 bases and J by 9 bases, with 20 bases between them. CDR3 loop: CASSPTSEFLGEQFF. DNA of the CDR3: TGTGCCAGCAGTCCGACTAGTGAGTTTTTGGGTGAGCAGTTCTTC.

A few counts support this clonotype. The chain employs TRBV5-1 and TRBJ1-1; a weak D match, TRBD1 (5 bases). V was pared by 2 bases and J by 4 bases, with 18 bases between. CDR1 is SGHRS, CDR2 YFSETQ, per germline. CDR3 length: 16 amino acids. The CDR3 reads CASSFGFKGLSTEAFF. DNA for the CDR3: TGCGCCAGCAGCTTCGGTTTTAAGGGACTGAGCACTGAAGCTTTCTTT.

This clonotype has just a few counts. Here the CDR3 reads CASSPQINTEAFF. CDR3 DNA: TGTGCCAGCAGCCCACAAATTAACACTGAAGCTTTCTTT. V is TRBV3-1 and J is TRBJ1-1, with D uncertain. Germline loops: CDR1 LGHDT, CDR2 YNNKEL (reference sequence). V shed 4 bases and J shed 2 bases, with 8 bases lying between them. CDR3 length: 13 residues. The entire variable domain, with the rest obtained from reference TRBV3-1 and TRBJ1-1, is as follows: DTAVSQTPKYLVTQMGNDKSIKCEQNLGHDTMYWYKQDSKKFLKIMFSYNNKELIINETVPNRFSPKSPDKAHLNLHINSLELGDSAVYFCASSPQINTEAFFGQGTRLTVV.

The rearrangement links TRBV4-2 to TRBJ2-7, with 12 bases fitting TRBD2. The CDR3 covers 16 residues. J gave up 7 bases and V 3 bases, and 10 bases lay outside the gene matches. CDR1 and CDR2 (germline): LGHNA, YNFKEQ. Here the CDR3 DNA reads TGTGCCAGCAGCCAGAACCCCCGGACTAGCGGGGAGGAGCAGTACTTC. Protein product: CASSQNPRTSGEEQYF.

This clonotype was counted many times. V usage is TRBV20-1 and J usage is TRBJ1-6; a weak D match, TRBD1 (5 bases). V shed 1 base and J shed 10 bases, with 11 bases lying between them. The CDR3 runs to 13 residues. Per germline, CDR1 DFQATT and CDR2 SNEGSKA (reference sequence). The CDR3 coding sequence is TGCAGTGCTAGAGCGGGGGAGAGGTCACCCCTCCACTTT. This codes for CSARAGERSPLHF.

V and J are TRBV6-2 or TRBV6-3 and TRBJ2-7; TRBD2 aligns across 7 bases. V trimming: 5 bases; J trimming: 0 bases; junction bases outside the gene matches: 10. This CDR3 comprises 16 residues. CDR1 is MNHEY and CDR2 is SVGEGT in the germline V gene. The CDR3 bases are TGTGCCAGCAGTCACCGGAGCGGGGTGAGCTCCTACGAGCAGTACTTC. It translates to CASSHRSGVSSYEQYF.

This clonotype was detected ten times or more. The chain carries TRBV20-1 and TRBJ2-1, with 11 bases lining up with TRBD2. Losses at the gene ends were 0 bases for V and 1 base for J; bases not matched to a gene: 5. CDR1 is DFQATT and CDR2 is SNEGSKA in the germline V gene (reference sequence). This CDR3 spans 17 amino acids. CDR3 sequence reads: CSARDLSSGGSYNEQFF. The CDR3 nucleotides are TGCAGTGCTAGAGACCTCTCTAGCGGGGGGTCCTACAATGAGCAGTTCTTC.

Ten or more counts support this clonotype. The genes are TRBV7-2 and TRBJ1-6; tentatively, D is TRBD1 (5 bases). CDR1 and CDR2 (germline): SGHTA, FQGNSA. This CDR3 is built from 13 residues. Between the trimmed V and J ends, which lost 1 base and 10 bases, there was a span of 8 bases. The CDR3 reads CASSLGGRSPLHF. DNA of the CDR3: TGTGCCAGCAGCTTAGGGGGCAGGTCACCCCTCCACTTT.

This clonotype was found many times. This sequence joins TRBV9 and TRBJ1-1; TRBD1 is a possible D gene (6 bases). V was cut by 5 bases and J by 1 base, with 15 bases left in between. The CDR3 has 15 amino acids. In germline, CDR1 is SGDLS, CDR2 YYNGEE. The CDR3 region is CASRDFGGPNTEAFF. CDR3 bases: TGTGCCAGCAGGGATTTCGGGGGGCCGAACACTGAAGCTTTCTTT.

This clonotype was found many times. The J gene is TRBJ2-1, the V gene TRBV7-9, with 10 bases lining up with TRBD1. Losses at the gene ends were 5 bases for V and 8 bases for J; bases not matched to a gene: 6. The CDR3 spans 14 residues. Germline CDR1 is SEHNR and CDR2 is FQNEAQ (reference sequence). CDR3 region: CASSPRDRGYEQFF. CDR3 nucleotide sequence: TGTGCCAGCAGCCCCCGGGACAGGGGCTATGAGCAGTTCTTC.

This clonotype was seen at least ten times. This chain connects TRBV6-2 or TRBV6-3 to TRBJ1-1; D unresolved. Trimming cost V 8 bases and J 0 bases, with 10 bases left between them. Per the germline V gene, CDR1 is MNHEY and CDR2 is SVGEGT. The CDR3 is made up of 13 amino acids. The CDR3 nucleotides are TGTGCCAGCGAAGCAAACATGAACACTGAAGCTTTCTTT. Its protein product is CASEANMNTEAFF.

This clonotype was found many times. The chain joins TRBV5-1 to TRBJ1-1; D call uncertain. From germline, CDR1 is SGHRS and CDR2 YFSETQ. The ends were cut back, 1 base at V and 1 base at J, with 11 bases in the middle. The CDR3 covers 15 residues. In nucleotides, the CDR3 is TGCGCCAGCAGCTTGTCTGGCACGACGAACACTGAAGCTTTCTTT. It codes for CASSLSGTTNTEAFF.